One sample yielded the 8 T cell receptor beta chains listed below, sequenced in a study of CD8 T cells in ankylosing spondylitis. General observations from the study: Characteristic, it appeared, of ankylosing spondylitis blood was a TCR beta motif of eight highly homologous variants.

No antigen has been identified for these receptors. TCRdb recomputed calls from the 5' RACE reads with MiXCR, one row per CDR3 protein. The sample records approximately 300,000 distinct CDR3 sequences, 6.5% to 10% being singletons. The sequencing input was blood, either unsorted or a sorted T cell fraction (not recorded which). All receptors derive from a male donor with ankylosing spondylitis.

This clonotype was counted only a few times. The chain recombines TRBV4-2 with TRBJ2-3, with D possibly called TRBD1 or TRBD2 (7 bases each). Germline loops: CDR1 LGHNA, CDR2 YNFKEQ. V was shortened by 3 bases and J by 4 bases, with 20 bases between the two germline ends. The length of the CDR3 is 17 residues. The CDR3, as DNA: TGTGCCAGCAGCCACCAACAGCGGGACAGAGCGGCAGATACGCAGTATTTT. Translated, it gives CASSHQQRDRAADTQYF.

This clonotype was counted many times. The chain's CDR3 is CAIARYQSEAFF. CDR3 bases: TGTGCCATCGCTAGGTACCAGAGTGAAGCTTTCTTT. The J gene is TRBJ1-1, the V gene TRBV10-3; D not resolved. V lost 8 bases, J lost 7 bases, and 14 bases lay in between. Per the germline V gene, CDR1 is ENHRY and CDR2 is SYGVKD. CDR3 size: 12 residues.

This clonotype was picked up a small number of times. The V call is TRBV27, the J call TRBJ2-3; D unclear. Looked up from germline, CDR1 is MNHEY and CDR2 is SMNVEV (reference sequence). V was pared by 7 bases and J by 1 base, with 12 bases between. The CDR3 runs to 14 residues. Here the CDR3 DNA reads TGTGCCAGCAAATTGAACCAGGGCACAGATACGCAGTATTTT. Its protein is CASKLNQGTDTQYF.

The chain combines TRBV5-1 with TRBJ2-3, with 14 positions matching TRBD2. CDR3 length: 18 amino acids. The junction had 5 bases not matched to a gene; V was cut back by 0 bases and J by 2 bases. Germline loops: CDR1 SGHRS, CDR2 YFSETQ. The CDR3 sequence is CASSLGLAGGPNTDTQYF. The DNA of the CDR3 is TGCGCCAGCAGCTTGGGACTAGCGGGAGGGCCTAACACAGATACGCAGTATTTT.

The gene calls are TRBV20-1 and TRBJ2-1; maybe TRBD2 (6 bases). The V gene's germline CDR1 is DFQATT and CDR2 SNEGSKA (reference sequence). The CDR3 contains 16 residues. V was pared by 1 base and J by 0 bases, with 13 bases between. The CDR3 nucleotides read TGCAGTGCTAGAGGGAGGGCTTTAAGCTCCTACAATGAGCAGTTCTTC. It yields the protein CSARGRALSSYNEQFF.

This clonotype was observed many times. The rearrangement uses TRBV28 and TRBJ2-1; the match to TRBD2 covers 8 bases. The CDR3 length is 12 residues. Unmatched junction bases numbered 4, after V lost 7 bases and J lost 8 bases. Germline V lookup: CDR1 MDHEN, CDR2 SYDVKM. For the CDR3, the DNA is TGTGCCAGCAACCGGGGGGGCTATGAGCAGTTCTTC. The encoded protein is CASNRGGYEQFF.

The V and J genes are TRBV27 and TRBJ2-1, with D tentatively TRBD2 (5 bases). CDR3 length: 15 amino acids. Germline lookup yields CDR1 MNHEY and CDR2 SMNVEV (reference sequence). V dropped 9 bases and J dropped 0 bases, with 15 bases sitting between them. The CDR3 sequence: CASTERGYSYNEQFF. The CDR3 DNA reads as TGTGCCAGTACCGAGCGAGGGTACTCCTACAATGAGCAGTTCTTC.

In its sample, this clonotype was seen many times. The V call is TRBV11-1, the J call TRBJ2-5; D is unresolved. CDR3 length: 11 amino acids. Germline CDR1 is SGHAT and CDR2 is FQDESV (reference sequence). The V and J ends lost 5 bases and 5 bases respectively, with 6 bases between them. In DNA form, the CDR3 reads TGTGCCAGCAGCACTTGGGAGACCCAGTACTTC. As protein: CASSTWETQYF.